This T cell receptor beta chain originates from a study of CD8 T cells in Susac syndrome. RNA amounts of about 0.5 to 1 ug underwent reverse transcription with random hexamers. With immunoSEQ multiplex PCR, TCR beta CDR3 was amplified across 54 Vbeta and 13 Jbeta. Using its own MiXCR run on the immunoSEQ multiplex PCR reads, TCRdb lists one record per CDR3 protein. The sample carries approximately 120,000 distinct CDR3 sequences, 96% recorded once. CDR1 is SEHNR, CDR2 FQNEAQ, per germline (reference sequence). V gave up 5 bases and J gave up 3 bases; unmatched junction bases: 6. The CDR3 consists of 14 residues.

The specimen was CD4+ T cells from PBMCs. This chain connects TRBV7-9 to TRBJ1-1; 7 nucleotides agree with TRBD1. The clonotype comes from a human donor in good health. CDR3 in amino acids: CASSVRDRDTEAFF. The CDR3 DNA reads TGTGCCAGCAGCGTTCGTGACAGGGACACTGAAGCTTTCTTT.